These 27 T cell receptor beta chains share one sample of origin, sequenced in a study of cytomegalovirus exposure and HLA in healthy donors. The method was immunoSEQ multiplex PCR; TCRdb's version includes in-frame clones alone and lacks a portion of them. The data show some 78,000 clones, roughly 95% seen once. The material sequenced was PBMCs. Receptors were obtained from a man younger than 35 in good health and CMV-seropositive.

The V gene is TRBV7-9, the J gene TRBJ1-2, with 9 nucleotides matching TRBD1. This CDR3 is 15 amino acids long. From germline, CDR1 is SEHNR and CDR2 FQNEAQ (reference sequence). V lost 5 bases and J lost 8; bases outside the gene matches: 12. CDR3 bases: TGTGCCAGCAGCCCTTCGGGACAGGGCGTTTCAGGCTACACCTTC. Amino acid sequence: CASSPSGQGVSGYTF.

The chain recombines TRBV30 with TRBJ2-7; perhaps TRBD1 as D (6 bases). The germline V gene has CDR1 GTSNPN and CDR2 SVGIG (reference sequence). Trimming took 4 bases from V and 6 from J, leaving 16 bases between them. This CDR3 spans 13 amino acids. The CDR3, as DNA: TGTGCCTGGATGTCAGGGGTTAGGGGCGAGCAGTACTTC. Translation gives CAWMSGVRGEQYF.

This chain joins TRBV5-1 and TRBJ2-3; 13 nucleotides agree with TRBD2. The CDR3 has 16 amino acids. In germline, CDR1 is SGHRS, CDR2 YFSETQ. Trimming took 0 bases from V and 3 from J; bases not matched to a gene: 1. The CDR3 reads CASSLGLAGGTDTQYF. The DNA for the CDR3 is TGCGCCAGCAGCTTGGGACTAGCGGGAGGAACAGATACGCAGTATTTT.

The V gene is TRBV5-1, the J gene TRBJ2-3; 10 nucleotides agree with TRBD2. Losses at the gene ends were 5 bases for V and 2 bases for J; bases not matched to a gene: 11. Germline V CDR1 and CDR2: SGHRS, YFSETQ. The CDR3 sequence is 17 residues long. The CDR3 loop reads CASRGRTSGDFTDTQYF. The CDR3 coding sequence is TGCGCCAGCAGAGGGAGGACTAGCGGAGATTTCACAGATACGCAGTATTTT.

V gene TRBV11-2 combines with J gene TRBJ1-1; D ambiguous. Germline-derived CDR1 and CDR2 are SGHAT and FQNNGV. Trimming left V 2 bases short and J 0 bases short, with 13 bases between. The CDR3 length is 16 residues. The CDR3 spells CASSLRFGVLNTEAFF. The CDR3 DNA reads TGTGCCAGCAGCTTAAGGTTCGGGGTTTTGAACACTGAAGCTTTCTTT.

The rearrangement joins TRBV7-8 to TRBJ2-2, with TRBD1 identical over 11 bases. With V trimmed by 11 bases and J by 0 bases, 2 bases remained unmatched. The CDR3 contains 14 residues. Germline CDR1 reads SGHVS; CDR2 reads FQNEAQ. DNA for the CDR3: TGTGCCGGGGGACAGGGGGCGAACACCGGGGAGCTGTTTTTT. This codes for CAGGQGANTGELFF.

V gene TRBV7-9 combines with J gene TRBJ1-1; 7 bases are shared with TRBD1. The ends lost 1 base at V and 4 bases at J; junction bases unmatched: 6. The CDR3 extends over 15 amino acids. Germline CDR1 and CDR2: SEHNR and FQNEAQ (reference sequence). This CDR3 is CASSLEGQWGTEAFF. In nucleotides, the CDR3 is TGTGCCAGCAGCTTAGAGGGACAGTGGGGCACTGAAGCTTTCTTT.

The chain is built from TRBV7-8 and TRBJ2-5; D is uncertain. Trimming removed 2 bases from V and 4 bases from J, with 2 bases in between. In germline, CDR1 is SGHVS, CDR2 FQNEAQ. The CDR3 runs 11 residues. The CDR3 DNA sequence: TGTGCCAGCAGCTTACTAGAGACCCAGTACTTC. It translates to CASSLLETQYF. The variable domain in full, completed from reference TRBV7-8 and TRBJ2-5, reads GAGVSQSPRYKVAKRGQDVALRCDPISGHVSLFWYQQALGQGPEFLTYFQNEAQLDKSGLPSDRFFAERPEGSVSTLKIQRTQQEDSAVYLCASSLLETQYFGPGTRLLVL.

The table lists this clone with a count of one. DNA of the CDR3: TGTGCCAGCAGCTTAGGAGGCGGGGGAAACAATGAGCAGTTCTTC. Protein sequence: CASSLGGGGNNEQFF. The chain carries TRBV11-1 and TRBJ2-1, with TRBD2 matching 7 bases. V lost 1 base, J lost 5 bases, and 5 bases stayed unmatched. This CDR3 comprises 15 residues. Germline V gene data show CDR1 as SGHAT and CDR2 as FQDESV (reference sequence).

This chain joins TRBV7-2 and TRBJ2-7; D is perhaps TRBD1 (6 bases). CDR1 is SGHTA and CDR2 is FQGNSA in the germline V gene. The CDR3 runs 13 residues. Between the trimmed V and J ends, which lost 5 bases and 6 bases, there was a span of 14 bases. This CDR3 is CASSDSRGGEQYF. Here the CDR3 DNA reads TGTGCCAGCAGCGATAGCAGAGGGGGCGAGCAGTACTTC. The full variable domain, in which reference TRBV7-2 and TRBJ2-7 provide the parts outside the CDR3, is GAGVSQSPSNKVTEKGKDVELRCDPISGHTALYWYRQSLGQGLEFLIYFQGNSAPDKSGLPSDRFSAERTGGSVSTLTIQRTQQEDSAVYLCASSDSRGGEQYFGPGTRLTVT.

The gene calls are TRBV19 and TRBJ2-5; D is possibly TRBD2 (6 bases). The CDR3 has 13 residues. Germline V CDR1 and CDR2: LNHDA, SQIVND (reference sequence). The germline V and J ends were trimmed by 4 bases and 0 bases, with 6 bases remaining between them. The CDR3 DNA follows: TGTGCCAGTAGTAGGGGGGACCAAGAGACCCAGTACTTC. Encoded protein: CASSRGDQETQYF.

The chain joins TRBV28 to TRBJ2-1; D is perhaps TRBD2 (6 bases). V lost 8 bases to trimming and J lost 8 bases, with 22 bases between them. Germline V gene lookup returns CDR1 MDHEN and CDR2 SYDVKM. This CDR3 is 15 amino acids long. The CDR3 region has the DNA TGTGCCAGCGTGACTTACGGGAGACCCGGACATGAGCAGTTCTTC. As protein: CASVTYGRPGHEQFF.

This clone has only one observation. The chain links TRBV6-5 to TRBJ1-4; D is ambiguous. CDR3 length equals 14 residues. Germline assignment: CDR1 MNHEY and CDR2 SVGAGI. Trimming removed 5 bases from V and 8 bases from J, with 15 bases in between. CDR3 nucleotide sequence: TGTGCCAGCAGTCCAGGACCGTCGGGGGAAAAACTGTTTTTT. It encodes CASSPGPSGEKLFF.

The chain joins TRBV9 to TRBJ1-2; D remains ambiguous. Germline V gene sequence: CDR1 SGDLS, CDR2 YYNGEE. CDR3 length: 16 amino acids. V was clipped by 3 bases and J by 0 bases, with 15 bases between them. In DNA, the CDR3 is TGTGCCAGCAGCGGCCCTTTGGGAGCTGCTAACTATGGCTACACCTTC. Amino acid sequence: CASSGPLGAANYGYTF.

This clone showed up just once. Other DNA sequences in the sample encode the same CDR3. This chain connects TRBV6-5 to TRBJ2-7, with TRBD2 matching 8 bases. Trimming at V came to 2 bases and at J to 0 bases, leaving 3 bases not matched to a gene. The CDR3 covers 15 residues. Per the germline V gene, CDR1 is MNHEY and CDR2 is SVGAGI. The CDR3 reads CASSYSSGSSYEQYF. Written as DNA, the CDR3 is TGTGCCAGCAGTTACAGCAGCGGGAGCTCCTACGAGCAGTACTTC.

The chain links TRBV7-9 to TRBJ1-1; the match to TRBD1 covers 9 bases. The ends lost 5 bases at V and 11 bases at J; junction bases unmatched: 6. The CDR3 has 12 amino acids. The germline V gene encodes CDR1 SEHNR and CDR2 FQNEAQ (reference sequence). The CDR3 region is CASSTRTGVAFF. The CDR3 nucleotides are TGTGCCAGCAGCACCCGGACAGGGGTGGCTTTCTTT.

The chain is built from TRBV28 and TRBJ1-4; TRBD1 is a possible D gene (6 bases). Trimming cost V 5 bases and J 7 bases, with 17 bases left between them. The germline V gene encodes CDR1 MDHEN and CDR2 SYDVKM. This CDR3 has 15 amino acids. The CDR3 region is CASSPPRGGGEKLFF. The CDR3 coding sequence is TGTGCCAGCAGTCCCCCCCGCGGGGGCGGTGAAAAACTGTTTTTT. Together with reference TRBV28 and TRBJ1-4, the CDR3 gives the full variable domain: DVKVTQSSRYLVKRTGEKVFLECVQDMDHENMFWYRQDPGLGLRLIYFSYDVKMKEKGDIPEGYSVSREKKERFSLILESASTNQTSMYLCASSPPRGGGEKLFFGSGTQLSVL.

The V and J genes are TRBV7-9 and TRBJ1-1; TRBD1 is a possible D gene (5 bases). Germline CDR1 reads SEHNR; CDR2 reads FQNEAQ (reference sequence). V shed 6 bases and J shed 4 bases, with 12 bases lying between them. This CDR3 has 13 amino acids. The CDR3 sequence is CASSYTGGTEAFF. The CDR3 DNA sequence: TGTGCCAGCAGTTATACCGGGGGCACTGAAGCTTTCTTT.

As to this clone: The sample holds other DNA sequences that translate to the same CDR3. The chain couples TRBV5-6 to TRBJ2-1; D is unresolved. The CDR3 extends over 11 amino acids. V shed 3 bases and J shed 4 bases, with 2 bases lying between them. The germline V gene has CDR1 SGHDT and CDR2 YYEEEE. The CDR3 loop is CASSSYNEQFF. Here the CDR3 DNA reads TGTGCCAGCAGCTCATACAATGAGCAGTTCTTC.

The J gene is TRBJ1-2, the V gene TRBV30; 11 bases fit TRBD1. This CDR3 has 16 residues. Germline V gene sequence: CDR1 GTSNPN, CDR2 SVGIG (reference sequence). The junction had 9 bases not matched to a gene; V was cut back by 0 bases and J by 6 bases. As DNA, the CDR3 is TGTGCCTGGAGTGTATACGGGACAGGGGGGAGCGATGGCTACACCTTC. Protein sequence: CAWSVYGTGGSDGYTF.

The sample holds one count of this clone. V is TRBV5-4 and J is TRBJ1-4; 9 bases map to TRBD1. The CDR3 has 13 residues. Germline V gene data show CDR1 as SGHNT and CDR2 as YYREEE (reference sequence). V shed 4 bases, J shed 8 bases, and the junction held 3 bases outside the gene matches. This CDR3 is CASSQDRGEKLFF. For the CDR3, the DNA is TGTGCCAGCAGCCAGGACAGGGGCGAAAAACTGTTTTTT.

This clone appeared once. The V gene is TRBV6-5, the J gene TRBJ2-7, with 10 bases matching TRBD2. This CDR3 comprises 14 residues. The V segment lost 5 bases and the J segment 6 bases; nucleotides outside the gene matches: 7. Germline V gene sequence: CDR1 MNHEY, CDR2 SVGAGI. CDR3 coding DNA: TGTGCCAGCAGTAAAATAGCGGGAGGAGGCGAGCAGTACTTC. Amino acids: CASSKIAGGGEQYF.

The chain couples TRBV6-6 to TRBJ2-3; 9 positions match TRBD1. CDR1 is MNHNY and CDR2 is SVGAGI in the germline V gene (reference sequence). Losses at the gene ends were 0 bases for V and 6 bases for J; bases not matched to a gene: 4. This CDR3 is 15 amino acids long. CDR3: CASSYSYRGQDTQYF. In DNA form, the CDR3 reads TGTGCCAGCAGTTACTCGTACAGGGGGCAGGATACGCAGTATTTT.

V gene TRBV29-1 combines with J gene TRBJ2-7, with no clear D. Germline V lookup: CDR1 SQVTM, CDR2 ANQGSEA. CDR3 length: 12 residues. With 4 bases removed from V and 3 bases from J, the gap between germline ends came to 10 bases. This chain's CDR3 is CSVGQNIYEQYF. CDR3 nucleotides: TGCAGCGTTGGGCAGAACATCTACGAGCAGTACTTC.

The DNA of the CDR3 is TGTGCCAGCAGCCCAGGAGGGCCCACGACCCAGTACTTC. Translating gives CASSPGGPTTQYF. This rearrangement joins TRBV9 to TRBJ2-5, with D possibly being TRBD2 (6 bases). V dropped 4 bases and J dropped 7 bases, with 14 bases sitting between them. CDR3 length equals 13 residues. Germline V lookup: CDR1 SGDLS, CDR2 YYNGEE.

The V call is TRBV10-3, the J call TRBJ2-7, with 11 bases lining up with TRBD2. Germline V gives CDR1 ENHRY, CDR2 SYGVKD. CDR3 length: 15 amino acids. V shed 3 bases and J 7 bases; nucleotides not matched to a gene: 8. The CDR3 reads CAISDNSGRAGEQYF. The CDR3 DNA follows: TGTGCCATCAGTGACAATAGCGGGAGGGCCGGGGAGCAGTACTTC.

The gene calls are TRBV6-5 and TRBJ2-1, with 12 bases fitting TRBD2. This CDR3 is 15 amino acids long. J gave up 8 bases and V 2 bases, and 4 bases lay outside the gene matches. From germline, CDR1 is MNHEY and CDR2 SVGAGI. As DNA, the CDR3 is TGTGCCAGCAGTTACCTAGCGGGAGGGCCCGATGAGCAGTTCTTC. Protein sequence: CASSYLAGGPDEQFF.